Reported below is one T cell receptor beta chain. The data stem from a study of blood T cell repertoires in COVID-19. The CDR3 contains 12 residues. With 11 bases clipped from V and 6 bases from J, the junction kept 6 bases outside the gene matches. Germline V gives CDR1 MDHEN, CDR2 SYDVKM. Enrollees, roughly 18 to 95 years old, lived in 24 US areas. Measured with immunoSEQ multiplex PCR; TCRdb has only the in-frame clones, and not every one. The repertoire holds roughly 280,000 clones, around nine tenths seen once, with roughly 1.9% in the top ten. This chain connects TRBV28 to TRBJ2-2, with 7 bases fitting TRBD2. The TCR sequence derives from a woman in her sixties or seventies who had recovered from COVID-19. The sequencing sample was made of PBMCs or T cells enriched from blood (not recorded which). This chain's CDR3 is CAAAGAPGELFF. In DNA, the CDR3 is TGTGCCGCTGCGGGAGCCCCCGGGGAGCTGTTTTTT.